The 17 T cell receptor beta chains below were found in one sample sequenced in a study of spatial heterogeneity in lung cancer. TCRdb re-analysed the 5' RACE reads in MiXCR, keeping a single row per CDR3 protein. The repertoire has tens of thousands of distinct CDR3 sequences, about 11% of them found once; the top ten carry roughly 32%. The time point denotes: blood at routine non-recurrence follow-up after resection. Sequenced here: PBMCs, sampled at follow-up. These receptors were collected from a male donor with early-stage non-small cell lung cancer.

The J gene is TRBJ1-2, the V gene TRBV4-3; D is unresolved. The CDR3 is made up of 15 amino acids. Trimming removed 0 bases from V and 6 bases from J, with 14 bases in between. The germline CDR1 and CDR2 sequences are LGHNA and YSLEER. In DNA form, the CDR3 reads TGCGCCAGCAGCCAAGATCCGGCAGCCCCACATGGCTACACCTTC. It codes for CASSQDPAAPHGYTF.

This clonotype was recorded many times. The V call is TRBV7-9, the J call TRBJ2-1; D is undetermined. Trimming took off 5 bases at V and 5 bases at J, with 13 bases between the two ends. The germline gives CDR1 SEHNR, CDR2 FQNEAQ (reference sequence). This CDR3 spans 14 amino acids. CDR3 in amino acids: CASSVQPNNNEQFF. CDR3 in DNA: TGTGCCAGCAGCGTCCAACCCAACAACAATGAGCAGTTCTTC.

This clonotype was observed many times. V gene TRBV12-3 or TRBV12-4 combines with J gene TRBJ1-1; TRBD1 agrees at 7 bases. The V segment lost 7 bases and the J segment 1 base; nucleotides outside the gene matches: 12. The CDR3 sequence is 16 residues long. The CDR3, as DNA: TGTGCCAGCATCTACGAGTTCCGGGACAGGAACACTGAAGCTTTCTTT. This encodes CASIYEFRDRNTEAFF.

The chain combines TRBV9 with TRBJ2-3, with 15 bases aligning to TRBD2. V lost 2 bases and J lost 1; bases outside the gene matches: 5. CDR3 length equals 18 residues. From germline, CDR1 is SGDLS and CDR2 YYNGEE. The DNA of the CDR3 is TGTGCCAGCAGCGTTGGACTAGCGGGGGGGCTCGGCACAGATACGCAGTATTTT. Translated: CASSVGLAGGLGTDTQYF.

This clonotype was detected many times. The V call is TRBV4-3, the J call TRBJ2-1; 8 bases align to TRBD2. In germline, CDR1 is LGHNA, CDR2 YSLEER. There are 16 residues in the CDR3. J was trimmed by 9 bases and V by 1 base; bases with no gene match: 11. CDR3 DNA sequence: TGCGCCAGCAGCCAAGTGAGACCGGGACTAGGATCTGAGCAGTTCTTC. It encodes CASSQVRPGLGSEQFF.

The table lists this clonotype with many counts. The chain carries TRBV6-6 and TRBJ2-7, with 8 positions matching TRBD2. The CDR3 runs 14 residues. Germline CDR1 is MNHNY and CDR2 is SVGAGI (reference sequence). V gave up 5 bases and J gave up 5 bases; unmatched junction bases: 8. The CDR3, as DNA: TGTGCCAGCAGTATCCCCGGGGGGGTGGACGAGCAGTACTTC. Protein product: CASSIPGGVDEQYF.

On this clonotype itself: This may be a read error: a much more frequent sequence differs by one nucleotide. The rearrangement links TRBV4-3 to TRBJ2-1; the D is unclear. From germline, CDR1 is LGHNA and CDR2 YSLEER. This CDR3 comprises 13 residues. The CDR3 sequence is CVSSQVWGNEQFF. In DNA form, the CDR3 reads TGCGTCAGCAGCCAGGTTTGGGGCAATGAGCAGTTCTTC.

The J gene is TRBJ1-1, the V gene TRBV27, with D tentatively TRBD1 (5 bases). Trimming left V 2 bases short and J 5 bases short, with 12 bases between. The CDR3 is 14 amino acids. CDR1 and CDR2 from the germline V gene are MNHEY and SMNVEV (reference sequence). The DNA for the CDR3 is TGTGCCAGCAGTTTAGCAGGGTCTTGGACTGAAGCTTTCTTT. It specifies CASSLAGSWTEAFF.

This clonotype was found many times. This chain joins TRBV6-5 and TRBJ2-5; TRBD1 might be the D (6 bases). The ends were cut back, 6 bases at V and 2 bases at J, with 13 bases in the middle. This CDR3 region has 14 residues. Per germline, CDR1 MNHEY and CDR2 SVGAGI. CDR3 in amino acids: CASSKQGRQETQYF. CDR3 DNA: TGTGCCAGCAGCAAACAGGGTCGACAAGAGACCCAGTACTTC.

Many counts were recorded for this clonotype. The chain joins TRBV12-3 or TRBV12-4 to TRBJ2-7; D is perhaps TRBD1 or TRBD2 (5 bases each). Trimming shortened V by 4 bases and J by 3 bases, and 10 bases separated the two germline ends. CDR3 size: 13 residues. CDR3 DNA sequence: TGTGCCAGCAGTTCCGGGGCAGGCTACGAGCAGTACTTC. This encodes CASSSGAGYEQYF.

This clonotype showed up many times. This chain connects TRBV7-8 to TRBJ2-1; D unclear. The V and J ends lost 5 bases and 6 bases respectively, with 20 bases between them. The length of the CDR3 is 16 residues. Per germline, CDR1 SGHVS and CDR2 FQNEAQ. Here the CDR3 reads CASSPTQGSLFNEQFF. The CDR3 DNA follows: TGTGCCAGCAGCCCCACTCAAGGTTCTTTATTCAATGAGCAGTTCTTC.

This clonotype has more than one count but fewer than ten. V and J are TRBV11-2 and TRBJ2-2, with unresolved D. The germline V and J ends were trimmed by 1 base and 6 bases, with 9 bases remaining between them. Germline CDR1 SGHAT, CDR2 FQNNGV. The CDR3 is 14 amino acids. The CDR3 here is CASSLVAVPGELFF. The CDR3 DNA follows: TGTGCCAGCAGCTTAGTGGCGGTGCCCGGGGAGCTGTTTTTT.

The rearrangement uses TRBV12-3 or TRBV12-4 and TRBJ2-3; TRBD1 agrees at 10 bases. With 6 bases clipped from V and 5 bases from J, the junction kept 5 bases outside the gene matches. There are 14 residues in the CDR3. CDR3 DNA: TGTGCCAGCAGGGGGACAGGGGAAGGAGATACGCAGTATTTT. Translated: CASRGTGEGDTQYF.

This clonotype was observed a handful of times. V and J are TRBV5-1 and TRBJ2-1; possible D gene TRBD2, 5 bases. The CDR3 has 15 amino acids. Per germline, CDR1 SGHRS and CDR2 YFSETQ. Between the trimmed V and J ends, which lost 4 bases and 0 bases, there was a span of 11 bases. Here the CDR3 reads CASSQDSSSYNEQFF. In DNA, the CDR3 is TGCGCCAGCAGCCAGGACTCGAGCTCCTACAATGAGCAGTTCTTC.

This clonotype was recorded at least ten times. The chain recombines TRBV29-1 with TRBJ1-4, with 10 bases lining up with TRBD1. Germline assignment: CDR1 SQVTM and CDR2 ANQGSEA. CDR3 size: 14 residues. J was trimmed by 7 bases and V by 5 bases; bases with no gene match: 7. CDR3 DNA sequence: TGCAGCGTTCCTGACAGGGGGCGATCTGAAAAACTGTTTTTT. This translates into CSVPDRGRSEKLFF. Complete variable domain (other parts from reference TRBV29-1 and TRBJ1-4): SAVISQKPSRDICQRGTSLTIQCQVDSQVTMMFWYRQQPGQSLTLIATANQGSEATYESGFVIDKFPISRPNLTFSTLTVSNMSPEDSSIYLCSVPDRGRSEKLFFGSGTQLSVL.

This clonotype was detected ten times or more. This rearrangement joins TRBV7-2 to TRBJ1-3; 7 positions match TRBD1. Trimming at V came to 5 bases and at J to 0 bases, leaving 10 bases not matched to a gene. The germline CDR1 and CDR2 sequences are SGHTA and FQGNSA. There are 17 residues in the CDR3. For the CDR3, the DNA is TGTGCCAGCAGCCCCATAGACAGGGCAAGCTCTGGAAACACCATATATTTT. Amino acid sequence: CASSPIDRASSGNTIYF.

Many counts were recorded for this clonotype. The chain uses TRBV5-1 and TRBJ1-6; D unresolved. The germline V gene has CDR1 SGHRS and CDR2 YFSETQ. The CDR3 runs to 14 residues. V lost 5 bases to trimming and J lost 6 bases, with 12 bases between them. CDR3 sequence reads: CASRPGQVNSPLHF. CDR3 sequence (DNA): TGCGCCAGCAGGCCGGGCCAAGTTAATTCACCCCTCCACTTT.